This TCR beta chain was recovered during a study of technical replicates of blood from a few donors (dated by TCRdb to 2016 to 2017). A word on this clone: What antigen it recognizes has not been identified. Base qualities are missing; no much larger clone stands one base away.

Library preparation was by the immunoSEQ multiplex PCR assay. TCRdb holds this immuneACCESS table with in-frame rearrangements only. Some clones are missing; in checked studies, unresolved V genes explain under half, and the rest has no known cause. This sample has fewer than 100,000 clones in its table, and 70% to 90% of those were observed once. Together, the top ten hold about 0.41% of the sample. Relative to germline, V is 2 bases shorter and J is 0 bases shorter, with 16 bases between their ends. The CDR3 starts with the cysteine, ends with the phenylalanine, and has 17 residues. Only the CDR3 part of the read is kept: 51 bases, read in frame from the first base. CDR1 and CDR2, per the germline V gene, are SGDLS and YYNGEE.

The chain couples TRBV9 to TRBJ2-3; the D gene is perhaps TRBD2, from 6 matching bases. The sequence was obtained from a human donor in good health. Sequenced input: T cells isolated from PBMCs. The CDR3 in this case is CASSVYHGGGSTDTQYF. The nucleotide sequence reads as follows: TGTGCCAGCAGCGTTTATCATGGGGGAGGAAGCACAGATACGCAGTATTTT. The full variable domain, with segments outside the CDR3 supplied by the reference TRBV9 and TRBJ2-3 proteins, appears as DSGVTQTPKHLITATGQRVTLRCSPRSGDLSVYWYQQSLDQGLQFLIQYYNGEERAKGNILERFSAQQFPDLHSELNLSSLELGDSALYFCASSVYHGGGSTDTQYFGPGTRLTVL.